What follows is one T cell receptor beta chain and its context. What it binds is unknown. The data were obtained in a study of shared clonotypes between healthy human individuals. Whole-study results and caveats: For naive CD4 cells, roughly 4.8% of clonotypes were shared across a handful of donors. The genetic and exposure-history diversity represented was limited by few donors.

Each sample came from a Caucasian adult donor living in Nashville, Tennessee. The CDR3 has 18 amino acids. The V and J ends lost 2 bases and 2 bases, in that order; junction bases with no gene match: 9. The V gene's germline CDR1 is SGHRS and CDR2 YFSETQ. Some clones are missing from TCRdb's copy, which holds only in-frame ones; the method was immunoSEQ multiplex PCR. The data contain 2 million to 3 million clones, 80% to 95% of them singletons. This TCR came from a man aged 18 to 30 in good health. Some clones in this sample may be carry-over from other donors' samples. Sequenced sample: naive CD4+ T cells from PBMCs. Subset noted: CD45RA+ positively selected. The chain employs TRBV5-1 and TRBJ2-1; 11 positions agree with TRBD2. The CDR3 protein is CASSLHTTSGRPYNEQFF. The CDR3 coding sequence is TGCGCCAGCAGCTTACACACAACTAGCGGGAGACCCTACAATGAGCAGTTCTTC.